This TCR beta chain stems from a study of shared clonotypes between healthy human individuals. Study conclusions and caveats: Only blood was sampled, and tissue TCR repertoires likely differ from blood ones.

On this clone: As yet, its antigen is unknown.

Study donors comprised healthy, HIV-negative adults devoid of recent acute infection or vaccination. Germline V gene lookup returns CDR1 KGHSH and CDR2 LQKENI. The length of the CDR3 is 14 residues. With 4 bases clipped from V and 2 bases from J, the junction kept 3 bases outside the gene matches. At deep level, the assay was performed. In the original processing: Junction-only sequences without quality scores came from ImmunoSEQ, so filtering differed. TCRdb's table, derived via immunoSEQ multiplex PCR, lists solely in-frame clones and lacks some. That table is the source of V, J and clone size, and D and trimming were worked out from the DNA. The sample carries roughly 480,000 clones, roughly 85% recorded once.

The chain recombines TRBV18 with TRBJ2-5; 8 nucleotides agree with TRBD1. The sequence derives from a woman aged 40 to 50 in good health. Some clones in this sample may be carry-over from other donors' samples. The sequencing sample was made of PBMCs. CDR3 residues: CASSRNRGQETQYF. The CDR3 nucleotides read TGTGCCAGCTCACGCAACAGGGGGCAAGAGACCCAGTACTTC.